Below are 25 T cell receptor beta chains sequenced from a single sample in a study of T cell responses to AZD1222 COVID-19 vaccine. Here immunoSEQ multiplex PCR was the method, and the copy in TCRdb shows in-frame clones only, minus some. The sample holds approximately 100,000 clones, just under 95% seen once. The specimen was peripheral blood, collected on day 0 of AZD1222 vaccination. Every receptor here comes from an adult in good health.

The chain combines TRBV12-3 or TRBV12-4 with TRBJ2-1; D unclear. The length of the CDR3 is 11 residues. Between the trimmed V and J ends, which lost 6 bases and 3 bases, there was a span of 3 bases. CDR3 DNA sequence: TGTGCCAGCAGGCTCTACAATGAGCAGTTCTTC. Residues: CASRLYNEQFF.

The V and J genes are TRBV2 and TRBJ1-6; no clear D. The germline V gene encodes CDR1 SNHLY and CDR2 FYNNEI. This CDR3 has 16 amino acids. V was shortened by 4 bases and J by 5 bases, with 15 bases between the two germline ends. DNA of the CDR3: TGTGCCAGCAGTGTCCGAACAGCGGCCAATAATTCACCCCTCCACTTT. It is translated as CASSVRTAANNSPLHF.

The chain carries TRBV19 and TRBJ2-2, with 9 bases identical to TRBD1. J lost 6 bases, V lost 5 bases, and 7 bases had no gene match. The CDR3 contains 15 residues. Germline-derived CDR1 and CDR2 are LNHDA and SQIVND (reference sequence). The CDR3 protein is CASSPGQGIAGELFF. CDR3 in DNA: TGTGCCAGTAGTCCGGGACAGGGTATCGCCGGGGAGCTGTTTTTT.

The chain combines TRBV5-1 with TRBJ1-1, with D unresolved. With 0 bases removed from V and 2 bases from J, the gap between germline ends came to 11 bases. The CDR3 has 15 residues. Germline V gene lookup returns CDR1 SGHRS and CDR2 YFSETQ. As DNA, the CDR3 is TGCGCCAGCAGCTTGGAGTTTGTCGGAAACACTGAAGCTTTCTTT. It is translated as CASSLEFVGNTEAFF.

Here the CDR3 reads CASSLLGGSSYNEQFF. In DNA, the CDR3 is TGTGCCAGCAGTTTATTAGGGGGGAGCTCCTACAATGAGCAGTTCTTC. This chain connects TRBV28 to TRBJ2-1; D may correspond to TRBD1 or TRBD2 (6 bases each). Trimming shortened V by 1 base and J by 0 bases, and 10 bases separated the two germline ends. The germline V gene has CDR1 MDHEN and CDR2 SYDVKM. The CDR3 has 16 amino acids. Together with reference TRBV28 and TRBJ2-1, the CDR3 gives the full variable domain: DVKVTQSSRYLVKRTGEKVFLECVQDMDHENMFWYRQDPGLGLRLIYFSYDVKMKEKGDIPEGYSVSREKKERFSLILESASTNQTSMYLCASSLLGGSSYNEQFFGPGTRLTVL.

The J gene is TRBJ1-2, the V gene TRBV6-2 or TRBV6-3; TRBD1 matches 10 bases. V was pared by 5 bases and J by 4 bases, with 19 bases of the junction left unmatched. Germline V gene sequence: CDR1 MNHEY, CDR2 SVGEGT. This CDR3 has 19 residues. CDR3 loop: CASSRDRGPASSRSYGYTF. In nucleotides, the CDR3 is TGTGCCAGCAGTAGGGACAGGGGACCGGCGTCGTCTCGGAGCTATGGCTACACCTTC.

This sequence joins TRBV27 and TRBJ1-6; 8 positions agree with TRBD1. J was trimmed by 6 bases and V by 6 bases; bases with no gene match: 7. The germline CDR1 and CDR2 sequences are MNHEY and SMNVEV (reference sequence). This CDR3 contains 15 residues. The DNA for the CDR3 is TGTGCCAGCAGACTCGGGACAGGACGTAATTCACCCCTCCACTTT. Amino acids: CASRLGTGRNSPLHF.

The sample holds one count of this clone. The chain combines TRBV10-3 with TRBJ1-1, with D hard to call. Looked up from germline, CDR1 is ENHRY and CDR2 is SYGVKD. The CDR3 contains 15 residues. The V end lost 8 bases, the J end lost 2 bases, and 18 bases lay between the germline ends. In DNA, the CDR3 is TGTGCCATCCGTTACGGCTTGGAGAGTAACACTGAAGCTTTCTTT. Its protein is CAIRYGLESNTEAFF.

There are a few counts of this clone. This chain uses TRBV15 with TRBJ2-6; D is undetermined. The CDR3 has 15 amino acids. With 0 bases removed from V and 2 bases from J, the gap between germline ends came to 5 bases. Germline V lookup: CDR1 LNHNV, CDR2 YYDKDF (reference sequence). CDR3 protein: CATSRDSAGANVLTF. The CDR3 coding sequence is TGTGCCACCAGCAGAGATTCAGCTGGGGCCAACGTCCTGACTTTC.

The CDR3 DNA is TGTGCCAGCAGTGGGTTTGGGGGGGCAGATACGCAGTATTTT. Residues: CASSGFGGADTQYF. The V gene is TRBV3-1 (or the pseudogene TRBV3-2), the J gene TRBJ2-3; the match to TRBD2 covers 7 bases. This CDR3 is built from 14 residues. V lost 6 bases and J lost 4; bases outside the gene matches: 7. Germline V gene sequence: CDR1 LGHDT, CDR2 YNNKEL (reference sequence).

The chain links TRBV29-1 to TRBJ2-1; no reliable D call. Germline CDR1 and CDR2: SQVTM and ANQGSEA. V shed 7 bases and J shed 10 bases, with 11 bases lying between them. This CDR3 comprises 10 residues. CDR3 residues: CSAEMGEQFF. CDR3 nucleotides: TGCAGCGCCGAGATGGGGGAGCAGTTCTTC.

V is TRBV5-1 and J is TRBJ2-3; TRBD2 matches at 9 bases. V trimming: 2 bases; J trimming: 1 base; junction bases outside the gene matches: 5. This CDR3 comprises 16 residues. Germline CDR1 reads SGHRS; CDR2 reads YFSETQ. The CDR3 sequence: CASSFRLAEGTDTQYF. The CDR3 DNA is TGCGCCAGCAGCTTTAGACTAGCGGAGGGCACAGATACGCAGTATTTT. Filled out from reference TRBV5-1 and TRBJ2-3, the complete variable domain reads KAGVTQTPRYLIKTRGQQVTLSCSPISGHRSVSWYQQTPGQGLQFLFEYFSETQRNKGNFPGRFSGRQFSNSRSEMNVSTLELGDSALYLCASSFRLAEGTDTQYFGPGTRLTVL.

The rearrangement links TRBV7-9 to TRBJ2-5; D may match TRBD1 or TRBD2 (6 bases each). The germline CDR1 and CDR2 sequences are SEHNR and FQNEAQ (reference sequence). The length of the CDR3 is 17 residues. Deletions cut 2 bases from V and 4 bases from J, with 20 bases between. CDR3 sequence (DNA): TGTGCCAGCAGCTTAAGTCTTGCGGGACAACCAAGAGAGACCCAGTACTTC. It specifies CASSLSLAGQPRETQYF.

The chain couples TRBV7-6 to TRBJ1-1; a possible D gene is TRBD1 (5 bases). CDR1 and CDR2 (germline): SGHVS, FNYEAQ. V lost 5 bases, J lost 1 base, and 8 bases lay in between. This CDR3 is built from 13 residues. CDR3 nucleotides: TGTGCCAGCAGCCTTGGACAGAACACTGAAGCTTTCTTT. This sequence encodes CASSLGQNTEAFF.

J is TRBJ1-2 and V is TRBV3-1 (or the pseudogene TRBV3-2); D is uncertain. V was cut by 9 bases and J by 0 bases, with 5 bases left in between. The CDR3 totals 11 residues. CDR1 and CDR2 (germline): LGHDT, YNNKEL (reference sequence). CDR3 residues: CASRANYGYTF. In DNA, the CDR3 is TGTGCCAGTAGAGCTAACTATGGCTACACCTTC.

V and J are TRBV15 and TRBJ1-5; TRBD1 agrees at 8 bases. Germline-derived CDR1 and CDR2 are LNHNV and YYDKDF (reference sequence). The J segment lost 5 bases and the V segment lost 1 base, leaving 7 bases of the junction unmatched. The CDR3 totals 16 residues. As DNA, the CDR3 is TGTGCCACCAGCAGAGTAGGCAGGGGGCGGGATCAGCCCCAGCATTTT. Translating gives CATSRVGRGRDQPQHF.

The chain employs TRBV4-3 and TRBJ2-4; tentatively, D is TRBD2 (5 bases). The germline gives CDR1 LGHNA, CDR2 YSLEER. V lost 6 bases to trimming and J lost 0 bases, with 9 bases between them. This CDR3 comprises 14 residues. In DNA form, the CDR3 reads TGCGCCAGCAGTCGCGAGGGAGCCAAAAACATTCAGTACTTC. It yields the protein CASSREGAKNIQYF.

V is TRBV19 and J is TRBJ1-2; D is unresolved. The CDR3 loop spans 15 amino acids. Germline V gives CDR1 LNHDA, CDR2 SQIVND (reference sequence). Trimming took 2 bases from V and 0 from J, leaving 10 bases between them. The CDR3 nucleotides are TGTGCCAGTAGTATACCCAAAGGCACTAACTATGGCTACACCTTC. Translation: CASSIPKGTNYGYTF.

For the CDR3, the DNA is TGTGCCAGCAGCAAAGCTTACGTTACTGAAGCTTTCTTT. It encodes CASSKAYVTEAFF. The chain carries TRBV5-6 and TRBJ1-1; D is unclear. CDR1 is SGHDT and CDR2 is YYEEEE in the germline V gene. Trimming pared 4 bases from V and 5 bases from J, leaving 12 bases between. There are 13 residues in the CDR3.

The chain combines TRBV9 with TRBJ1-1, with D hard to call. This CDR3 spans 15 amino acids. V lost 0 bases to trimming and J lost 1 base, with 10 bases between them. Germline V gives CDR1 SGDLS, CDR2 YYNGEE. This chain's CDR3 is CASSVDVAGNTEAFF. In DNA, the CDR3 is TGTGCCAGCAGCGTAGATGTGGCCGGGAACACTGAAGCTTTCTTT.

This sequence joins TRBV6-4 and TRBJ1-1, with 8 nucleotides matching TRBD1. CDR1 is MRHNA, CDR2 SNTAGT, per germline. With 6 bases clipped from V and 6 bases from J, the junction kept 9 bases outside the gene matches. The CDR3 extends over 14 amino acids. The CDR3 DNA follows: TGTGCCAGCAGAGCACAGGGGGACTCGGCTGAAGCTTTCTTT. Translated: CASRAQGDSAEAFF.

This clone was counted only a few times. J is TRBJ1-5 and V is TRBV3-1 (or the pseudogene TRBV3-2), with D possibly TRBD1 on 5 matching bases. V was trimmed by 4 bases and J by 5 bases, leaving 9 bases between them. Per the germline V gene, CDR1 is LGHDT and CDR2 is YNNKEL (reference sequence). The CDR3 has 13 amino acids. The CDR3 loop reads CASSLQGDQPQHF. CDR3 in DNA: TGTGCCAGCAGCCTTCAGGGAGATCAGCCCCAGCATTTT.

The DNA of the CDR3 is TGTGCCAGCAGTATCTCGGGACGGGCTGGCGAGCAGTACTTC. Encoded protein: CASSISGRAGEQYF. This chain joins TRBV6-6 and TRBJ2-7; D possibly uses TRBD1 or TRBD2 (5 bases each). Germline V CDR1 and CDR2: MNHNY, SVGAGI (reference sequence). Deletions cut 5 bases from V and 6 bases from J, with 17 bases between. The CDR3 has 14 amino acids.

The CDR3 region has the DNA TGTGCCAGCAGCCTAATGGCCCCACCTCAAGAGACCCAGTACTTC. Encoded protein: CASSLMAPPQETQYF. This sequence joins TRBV7-8 and TRBJ2-5, with D unclear. The CDR3 extends over 15 amino acids. V was trimmed by 5 bases and J by 2 bases, leaving 15 bases between them. Looked up from germline, CDR1 is SGHVS and CDR2 is FQNEAQ.

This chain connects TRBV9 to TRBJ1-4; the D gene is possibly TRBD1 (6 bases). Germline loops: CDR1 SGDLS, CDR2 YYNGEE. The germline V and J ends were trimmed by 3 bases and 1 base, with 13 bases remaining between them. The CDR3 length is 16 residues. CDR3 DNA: TGTGCCAGCAGCGGGGGGACATATCGAACTAATGAAAAACTGTTTTTT. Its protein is CASSGGTYRTNEKLFF.